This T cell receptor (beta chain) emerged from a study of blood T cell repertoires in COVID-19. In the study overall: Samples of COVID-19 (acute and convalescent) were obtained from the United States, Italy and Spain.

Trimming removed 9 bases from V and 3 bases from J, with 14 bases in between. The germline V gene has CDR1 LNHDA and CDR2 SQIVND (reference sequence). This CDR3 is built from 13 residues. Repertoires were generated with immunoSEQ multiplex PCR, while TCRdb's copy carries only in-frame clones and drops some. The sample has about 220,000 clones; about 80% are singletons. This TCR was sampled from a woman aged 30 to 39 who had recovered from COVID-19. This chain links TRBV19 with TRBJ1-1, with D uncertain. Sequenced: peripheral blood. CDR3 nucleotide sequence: TGTGCCAGCCAGGCTTTTTTGGACACTGAAGCTTTCTTT. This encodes CASQAFLDTEAFF.